This T cell receptor (beta chain) derives from a study of T cell changes during pregnancy in multiple sclerosis. Assay used: immunoSEQ multiplex PCR; TCRdb lists only in-frame clones, some missing. Here the sample spans 50,000 to 60,000 clones, about 90% being singletons. This clone was recorded a few times. Per germline, CDR1 LGHNA and CDR2 YSLEER. The CDR3 is made up of 14 amino acids. Trimming shortened V by 0 bases and J by 8 bases, and 13 bases separated the two germline ends. The V gene is TRBV4-3, the J gene TRBJ1-2; D is undetermined. This receptor was identified in a female donor in good health, enrolled as a control in a pregnancy study. The sample consisted of CD4+ T cells from peripheral blood mononuclear cells, taken after pregnancy. The DNA of the CDR3 is TGCGCCAGCAGCCAAGATGCGCATTCGGGAGGCTACACCTTC. Translation gives CASSQDAHSGGYTF.